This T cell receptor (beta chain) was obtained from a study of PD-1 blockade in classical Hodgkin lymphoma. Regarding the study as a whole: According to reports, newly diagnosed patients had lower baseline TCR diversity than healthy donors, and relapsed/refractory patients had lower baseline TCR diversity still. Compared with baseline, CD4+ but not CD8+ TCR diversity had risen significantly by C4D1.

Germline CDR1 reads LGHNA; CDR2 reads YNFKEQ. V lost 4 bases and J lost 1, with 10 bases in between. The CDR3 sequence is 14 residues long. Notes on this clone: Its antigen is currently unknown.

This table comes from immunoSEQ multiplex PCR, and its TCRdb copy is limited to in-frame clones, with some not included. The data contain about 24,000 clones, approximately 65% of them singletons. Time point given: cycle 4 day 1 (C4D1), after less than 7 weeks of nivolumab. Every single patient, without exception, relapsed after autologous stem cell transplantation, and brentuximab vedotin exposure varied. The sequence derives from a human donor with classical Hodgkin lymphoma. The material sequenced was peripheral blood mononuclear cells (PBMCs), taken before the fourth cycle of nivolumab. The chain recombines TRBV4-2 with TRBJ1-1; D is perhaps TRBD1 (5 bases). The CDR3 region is CASSPSTENTEAFF. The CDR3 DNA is TGTGCCAGCAGCCCCTCGACAGAGAACACTGAAGCTTTCTTT.